Presented here are 30 T cell receptor beta chains from one specimen sequenced in a study of blood T cell repertoires in COVID-19. Sequencing was performed with immunoSEQ multiplex PCR; in TCRdb, only in-frame clones are kept and a portion is missing. The sample consists of 400,000 or so clones, 70% to 90% of them appearing once. The sequenced material came from PBMCs or T cells enriched from blood (not recorded which). These receptor sequences come from a man aged 40-49 years in a cohort exposed to, infected with or recovered from COVID-19 (not recorded which).

The chain employs TRBV5-1 and TRBJ1-2; 8 positions agree with TRBD1. CDR1 SGHRS and CDR2 YFSETQ come from the germline V gene. This CDR3 is 13 amino acids long. V trimming: 4 bases; J trimming: 6 bases; junction bases outside the gene matches: 5. The CDR3 DNA follows: TGCGCCAGCAGCCCACAGGGGGGGGATGGCTACACCTTC. Residues: CASSPQGGDGYTF.

CDR3 bases: TGTGCCAGCAGCAAAATGCGGCAAACTAACTATGGCTACACCTTC. Protein: CASSKMRQTNYGYTF. This chain connects TRBV21-1 to TRBJ1-2. TRBV21-1 is deemed a pseudogene. The CDR3 has 15 amino acids.

At least ten counts were recorded for this clone. The rearrangement joins TRBV3-1 (or the pseudogene TRBV3-2) to TRBJ1-1; D might be TRBD1 (5 bases). The CDR3 is 12 amino acids. V gave up 3 bases and J gave up 11 bases, with 13 bases separating them. Germline assignment: CDR1 LGHDT and CDR2 YNNKEL (reference sequence). The CDR3 is CASSHTLRGAFF. The CDR3 region has the DNA TGTGCCAGCAGCCACACTCTTCGGGGGGCTTTCTTT.

This clone came up once. The genes are TRBV3-1 (or the pseudogene TRBV3-2) and TRBJ1-3, with D tentatively TRBD1 (5 bases). The germline CDR1 and CDR2 sequences are LGHDT and YNNKEL (reference sequence). This CDR3 is 14 amino acids long. The ends were cut back, 1 base at V and 2 bases at J, with 6 bases in the middle. The chain's CDR3 is CASSQGGTGNTIYF. The DNA for the CDR3 is TGTGCCAGCAGCCAAGGGGGCACTGGAAACACCATATATTTT.

The rearrangement joins TRBV4-1 to TRBJ2-6; weak D call: TRBD1 (5 bases). V was pared by 2 bases and J by 2 bases, with 10 bases between. Germline V CDR1 and CDR2: MGHRA, YSYEKL. The CDR3 extends over 16 amino acids. CDR3: CASSQQVTAGANVLTF. The CDR3 DNA reads TGCGCCAGCAGCCAACAAGTGACAGCTGGGGCCAACGTCCTGACTTTC.

The chain joins TRBV19 to TRBJ2-2; perhaps TRBD1 as D (5 bases). From germline, CDR1 is LNHDA and CDR2 SQIVND (reference sequence). The CDR3 is 13 residues long. V gave up 5 bases and J gave up 7 bases, with 11 bases separating them. The CDR3 loop reads CASSGRGFGELFF. As DNA, the CDR3 is TGTGCCAGTAGTGGTAGGGGTTTCGGGGAGCTGTTTTTT.

The rearrangement uses TRBV5-1 and TRBJ2-3, with 10 nucleotides matching TRBD2. Trimming removed 3 bases from V and 6 bases from J; junction bases left unmatched: 10. CDR1 and CDR2 (germline): SGHRS, YFSETQ. The CDR3 is 16 residues long. The CDR3 is CASSSLLAGVGDTQYF. The CDR3 nucleotides read TGCGCCAGCAGCTCCCTCCTAGCGGGAGTTGGTGATACGCAGTATTTT.

This clone has just one count. The rearrangement links TRBV10-3 to TRBJ1-1; 7 nucleotides agree with TRBD1. The length of the CDR3 is 13 residues. The J segment lost 1 base and the V segment lost 6 bases, leaving 2 bases of the junction unmatched. The germline V gene encodes CDR1 ENHRY and CDR2 SYGVKD. CDR3 coding DNA: TGTGCCATCAGGGGACAGCCGAACACTGAAGCTTTCTTT. Its protein product is CAIRGQPNTEAFF.

The chain links TRBV11-2 to TRBJ2-2, with TRBD2 as a possible D gene (6 bases). Germline lookup yields CDR1 SGHAT and CDR2 FQNNGV. Trimming cost V 5 bases and J 6 bases, with 13 bases left between them. The length of the CDR3 is 14 residues. CDR3 bases: TGTGCCAGCAGCAGAGGGACTTTCCCCGGGGAGCTGTTTTTT. It translates to CASSRGTFPGELFF.

A remark on this clone: This same CDR3 is encoded by further DNA sequences in the sample. The V gene is TRBV19, the J gene TRBJ1-2; D is undetermined. The length of the CDR3 is 12 residues. The V end was cut by 3 bases, the J end by 7 bases, with 9 bases between. Germline CDR1 reads LNHDA; CDR2 reads SQIVND (reference sequence). The CDR3, as DNA: TGTGCCAGTAGTATGCGGGGAGGTGGCTACACCTTC. Translating it yields CASSMRGGGYTF.

Concerning this clone: At the DNA level, this CDR3 is encoded by other sequences in the same sample as well. The chain joins TRBV14 to TRBJ2-7, with D hard to call. Between the trimmed V and J ends, which lost 3 bases and 1 base, there was a span of 4 bases. Germline-derived CDR1 and CDR2 are SGHDN and FVKESK. The CDR3 loop spans 12 amino acids. The chain's CDR3 is CASSHTSYEQYF. CDR3 DNA sequence: TGTGCCAGCAGCCACACATCCTACGAGCAGTACTTC. Drawing the rest from reference TRBV14 and TRBJ2-7, the complete variable domain is EAGVTQFPSHSVIEKGQTVTLRCDPISGHDNLYWYRRVMGKEIKFLLHFVKESKQDESGMPNNRFLAERTGGTYSTLKVQPAELEDSGVYFCASSHTSYEQYFGPGTRLTVT.

The chain combines TRBV7-6 with TRBJ2-2; 9 bases match TRBD1. V shed 6 bases, J shed 6 bases, and the junction held 5 bases outside the gene matches. The V gene's germline CDR1 is SGHVS and CDR2 FNYEAQ. The CDR3 is 14 amino acids. CDR3 residues: CASRSNRGPGELFF. In DNA, the CDR3 is TGTGCCAGCAGATCTAACAGGGGGCCCGGGGAGCTGTTTTTT.

The V and J genes are TRBV28 and TRBJ2-7, with D tentatively TRBD1 (6 bases). CDR3 length equals 15 residues. V gave up 6 bases and J gave up 0 bases, with 15 bases separating them. Looked up from germline, CDR1 is MDHEN and CDR2 is SYDVKM. In DNA, the CDR3 is TGTGCCAGCAGGCGCCGCGGACAGAGCTCCTACGAGCAGTACTTC. Translation gives CASRRRGQSSYEQYF.

The V and J genes are TRBV7-3 and TRBJ2-1, with 8 bases matching TRBD2. Germline CDR1 is SGHTA and CDR2 is FQGTGA. The CDR3 covers 16 residues. V lost 5 bases to trimming and J lost 4 bases; unmatched junction nucleotides: 10. The CDR3 loop is CASSHGSASGYNEQFF. CDR3 nucleotide sequence: TGTGCCAGCAGCCACGGATCGGCTAGCGGGTACAATGAGCAGTTCTTC.

The J gene is TRBJ2-7, the V gene TRBV6-5, with 11 bases fitting TRBD2. Germline loops: CDR1 MNHEY, CDR2 SVGAGI. This CDR3 is 15 amino acids long. V lost 1 base to trimming and J lost 6 bases; unmatched junction nucleotides: 5. CDR3 coding DNA: TGTGCCAGCAGTTACTTAGCGGGAGGGCCCAGCGAGCAGTACTTC. Translated: CASSYLAGGPSEQYF.

The chain recombines TRBV28 with TRBJ1-2; the match to TRBD1 covers 7 bases. Looked up from germline, CDR1 is MDHEN and CDR2 is SYDVKM. Germline trimming cut 3 bases from V and 7 bases from J; bases unmatched to any gene: 11. This CDR3 region has 15 residues. CDR3 nucleotide sequence: TGTGCCAGCAGTTTTGGCGACAGGGATGACGGTGGCTACACCTTC. Its protein product is CASSFGDRDDGGYTF.

The V and J genes are TRBV6-1 and TRBJ1-2; 9 bases map to TRBD1. The CDR3 consists of 15 residues. J gave up 6 bases and V 0 bases, and 5 bases lay outside the gene matches. Germline V gene lookup returns CDR1 MNHNS and CDR2 SASEGT. Here the CDR3 DNA reads TGTGCCAGCAGTGAAGCTGGACAGGGGAGGGATGGCTACACCTTC. It is translated as CASSEAGQGRDGYTF.

The table lists this clone with a few counts. The chain is built from TRBV18 and TRBJ2-1; D remains ambiguous. The CDR3 extends over 13 amino acids. Germline V gives CDR1 KGHSH, CDR2 LQKENI. V was pared by 1 base and J by 7 bases, with 8 bases between. CDR3 amino acids: CASSPLISNEQFF. CDR3 DNA sequence: TGTGCCAGCTCACCACTTATTAGTAATGAGCAGTTCTTC.

The genes are TRBV24-1 and TRBJ1-1, with a tentative D call TRBD1 (5 bases). Germline lookup yields CDR1 KGHDR and CDR2 SFDVKD. The CDR3 covers 11 residues. Between the trimmed V and J ends, which lost 9 bases and 4 bases, there was a span of 8 bases. The CDR3 DNA sequence: TGTGCCACCGGGAGGGGCACTGAAGCTTTCTTT. Translating it yields CATGRGTEAFF.

This chain joins TRBV7-6 and TRBJ1-6; possible D gene TRBD1, 5 bases. Deletions cut 2 bases from V and 8 bases from J, with 13 bases between. Per germline, CDR1 SGHVS and CDR2 FNYEAQ. CDR3 length equals 15 residues. The chain's CDR3 is CASSLLSTGDSPLHF. The CDR3 DNA follows: TGTGCCAGCAGCTTATTGTCCACAGGCGATTCACCCCTCCACTTT.

V usage is TRBV5-6 and J usage is TRBJ2-5, with D maybe TRBD2 (6 bases). The ends were cut back, 1 base at V and 5 bases at J, with 18 bases in the middle. Germline V CDR1 and CDR2: SGHDT, YYEEEE. This CDR3 is 16 amino acids long. The CDR3 nucleotides read TGTGCCAGCAGCTTGAAAGTCGGCAGGGCGGGGGAGACCCAGTACTTC. This encodes CASSLKVGRAGETQYF.

The CDR3 region has the DNA TGTGCCAGCAGTGAAGCGGACAGGTTCTCCTACGAGCAGTACTTC. It translates to CASSEADRFSYEQYF. The J gene is TRBJ2-7, the V gene TRBV6-1; 7 nucleotides align to TRBD1. The trim removed 0 bases at V and 0 bases at J, leaving 2 bases unmatched. Germline V gene lookup returns CDR1 MNHNS and CDR2 SASEGT. The CDR3 is made up of 15 amino acids.

The V call is TRBV18, the J call TRBJ1-5, with D perhaps TRBD1 (5 bases). Trimming cost V 3 bases and J 4 bases, with 16 bases left between them. The length of the CDR3 is 16 residues. Germline CDR1 and CDR2: KGHSH and LQKENI. The CDR3 here is CASSPEARGRNQPQHF. CDR3 nucleotides: TGTGCCAGCTCACCTGAGGCTAGGGGCCGAAATCAGCCCCAGCATTTT. The entire variable domain, with the rest obtained from reference TRBV18 and TRBJ1-5, is as follows: NAGVMQNPRHLVRRRGQEARLRCSPMKGHSHVYWYRQLPEEGLKFMVYLQKENIIDESGMPKERFSAEFPKEGPSILRIQQVVRGDSAAYFCASSPEARGRNQPQHFGDGTRLSIL.

The rearrangement links TRBV29-1 to TRBJ2-7; 14 nucleotides agree with TRBD2. J gave up 5 bases and V 4 bases, and 10 bases lay outside the gene matches. Germline V gene data show CDR1 as SQVTM and CDR2 as ANQGSEA. The CDR3 spans 16 residues. The CDR3, as DNA: TGCAGCGTTGTCGGGCCCGGGACTAGCGGGAGTCACGAGCAGTACTTC. Translation: CSVVGPGTSGSHEQYF.

Only one count was recorded for this clone. The V gene is TRBV24-1, the J gene TRBJ1-2; D perhaps matches TRBD1 (5 bases). Trimming pared 6 bases from V and 8 bases from J, leaving 15 bases between. Germline CDR1 is KGHDR and CDR2 is SFDVKD. CDR3 size: 13 residues. Here the CDR3 reads CATSRQGNTGYTF. CDR3 in DNA: TGTGCCACCAGTCGCCAGGGAAATACCGGCTACACCTTC.

V and J are TRBV2 and TRBJ1-2; D is unclear. This CDR3 spans 14 amino acids. From germline, CDR1 is SNHLY and CDR2 FYNNEI. Between the trimmed V and J ends, which lost 7 bases and 2 bases, there was a span of 14 bases. This CDR3 reads CASNEGSGNYGYTF. CDR3 sequence (DNA): TGTGCCAGCAATGAGGGCTCGGGGAACTATGGCTACACCTTC.

The rearrangement joins TRBV5-1 to TRBJ2-1, with 9 bases that match TRBD1. In germline, CDR1 is SGHRS, CDR2 YFSETQ. Germline trimming cut 4 bases from V and 10 bases from J; bases unmatched to any gene: 12. There are 15 residues in the CDR3. CDR3 in DNA: TGCGCCAGCAGCCCGACGGGACAGGGAGAGGCGGAGCAGTTCTTC. Protein product: CASSPTGQGEAEQFF. Together with reference TRBV5-1 and TRBJ2-1, the CDR3 gives the full variable domain: KAGVTQTPRYLIKTRGQQVTLSCSPISGHRSVSWYQQTPGQGLQFLFEYFSETQRNKGNFPGRFSGRQFSNSRSEMNVSTLELGDSALYLCASSPTGQGEAEQFFGPGTRLTVL.

The genes are TRBV3-1 (or the pseudogene TRBV3-2) and TRBJ1-2; the D gene is possibly TRBD1 (5 bases). The CDR3 spans 16 residues. The V end was cut by 0 bases, the J end by 0 bases, with 11 bases between. Per germline, CDR1 LGHDT and CDR2 YNNKEL (reference sequence). CDR3 in DNA: TGTGCCAGCAGCCAAGATTGGAAGACAGCTAACTATGGCTACACCTTC. This gives the protein CASSQDWKTANYGYTF.

The V call is TRBV14, the J call TRBJ2-7; TRBD2 is a possible D gene (6 bases). V lost 4 bases, J lost 4 bases, and 14 bases lay in between. Germline V CDR1 and CDR2: SGHDN, FVKESK. This CDR3 is 14 amino acids long. The CDR3 loop reads CASSRPGDDYEQYF. The CDR3 DNA follows: TGTGCCAGCAGCCGACCGGGAGACGATTACGAGCAGTACTTC.

The CDR3 is CACRGMNTEAFF. CDR3 DNA: TGTGCCTGTCGGGGGATGAACACTGAAGCTTTCTTT. The J gene is TRBJ1-1, the V gene TRBV27, with a weak D call TRBD1 (5 bases). V lost 11 bases and J lost 0, with 10 bases in between. Germline lookup yields CDR1 MNHEY and CDR2 SMNVEV (reference sequence). The CDR3 is 12 amino acids.